This TCR beta chain was captured by sequencing in a study of shared T cell receptors in the human thymus. In germline, CDR1 is SGHRS, CDR2 YFSETQ. This CDR3 is built from 15 residues. V was shortened by 3 bases and J by 7 bases, with 16 bases between the two germline ends. Data came from immunoSEQ multiplex PCR; TCRdb stores just in-frame clones and leaves some out. The sample shows roughly 550,000 clones, 75% to 80% of them seen only once. These sequences were also reported in another study, on human thymus T cells.

This receptor was identified in a boy in the first two years of life with a congenital heart defect. The sample consisted of thymocytes. J is TRBJ1-4 and V is TRBV5-1; D call uncertain. CDR3 in DNA: TGCGCCAGCAGCTCCCTCGCCGGGTTGGGTGAAAAACTGTTTTTT. Protein: CASSSLAGLGEKLFF.